This T cell receptor beta chain was recovered during a study of blood T cell repertoires in COVID-19. Study at large: Sites across the United States, Italy and Spain contributed samples from acute and convalescent COVID-19. PBMCs, B-cell-depleted T cells, or T cells provided the cDNA or gDNA that made up the material.

Authors' data handling: Researchers report that nucleated cell counts were estimated from reference gene primer amplification. The data were produced by immunoSEQ multiplex PCR, yet TCRdb's version contains in-frame clones alone and is incomplete. V and J calls and clone size are given by that table; D and trimming were obtained from the DNA. The sample shows 65,000 to 95,000 clones, roughly 80% of them seen only once. Sample: peripheral blood. The sequence was obtained from a woman in her forties with active or convalescent COVID-19.

The CDR3 coding sequence is TGTGCTAGTGGTTTGGACAGGGGATTGTATGGCTACACCTTC. This translates into CASGLDRGLYGYTF. The V and J genes are TRBV12-5 and TRBJ1-2; 7 nucleotides align to TRBD1. V gave up 1 base and J gave up 5 bases; unmatched junction bases: 4. CDR1 and CDR2 (germline): LGHNT, FRNRAP. This CDR3 is built from 14 residues.